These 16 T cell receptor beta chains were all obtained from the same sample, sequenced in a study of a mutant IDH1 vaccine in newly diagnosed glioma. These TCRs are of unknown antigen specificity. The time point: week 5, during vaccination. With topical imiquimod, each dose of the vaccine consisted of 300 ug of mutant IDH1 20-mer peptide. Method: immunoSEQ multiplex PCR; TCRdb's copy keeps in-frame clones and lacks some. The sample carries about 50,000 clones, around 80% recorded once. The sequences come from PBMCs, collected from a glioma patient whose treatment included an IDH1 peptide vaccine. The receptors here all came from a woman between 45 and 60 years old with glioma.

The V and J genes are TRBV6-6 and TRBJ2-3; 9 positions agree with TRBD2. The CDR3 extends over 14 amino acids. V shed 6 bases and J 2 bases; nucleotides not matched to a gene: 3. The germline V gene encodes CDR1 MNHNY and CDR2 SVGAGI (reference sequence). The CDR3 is CASRRGGDTDTQYF. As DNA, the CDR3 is TGTGCCAGCAGGCGGGGGGGGGACACAGATACGCAGTATTTT.

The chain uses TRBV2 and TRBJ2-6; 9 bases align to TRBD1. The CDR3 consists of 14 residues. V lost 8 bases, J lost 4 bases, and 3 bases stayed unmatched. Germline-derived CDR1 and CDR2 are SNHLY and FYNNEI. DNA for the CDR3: TGTGCCAGCTCACAGGGGGCCGGGGCCAACGTCCTGACTTTC. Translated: CASSQGAGANVLTF.

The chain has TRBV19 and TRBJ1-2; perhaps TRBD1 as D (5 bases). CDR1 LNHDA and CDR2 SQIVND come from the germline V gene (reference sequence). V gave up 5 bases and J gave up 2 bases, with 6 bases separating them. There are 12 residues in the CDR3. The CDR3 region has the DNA TGTGCCAGTAGTGGACAAAACTATGGCTACACCTTC. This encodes CASSGQNYGYTF.

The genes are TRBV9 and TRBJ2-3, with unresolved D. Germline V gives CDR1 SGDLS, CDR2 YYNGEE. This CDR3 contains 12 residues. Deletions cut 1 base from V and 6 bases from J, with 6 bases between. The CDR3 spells CASSVLPDTQYF. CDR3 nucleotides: TGTGCCAGCAGCGTACTTCCTGATACGCAGTATTTT.

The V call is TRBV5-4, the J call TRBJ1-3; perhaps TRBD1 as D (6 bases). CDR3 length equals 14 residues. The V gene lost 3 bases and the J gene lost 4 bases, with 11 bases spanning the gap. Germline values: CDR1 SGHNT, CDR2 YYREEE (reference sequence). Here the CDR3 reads CASSSRGSGNTIYF. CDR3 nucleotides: TGTGCCAGCAGCTCCAGGGGTTCCGGAAACACCATATATTTT.

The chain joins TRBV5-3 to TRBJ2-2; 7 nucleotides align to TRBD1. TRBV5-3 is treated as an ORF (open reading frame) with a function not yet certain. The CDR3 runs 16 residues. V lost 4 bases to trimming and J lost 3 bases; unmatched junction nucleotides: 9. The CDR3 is CARSARQGCDTGELFF. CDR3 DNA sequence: TGTGCCAGAAGCGCAAGACAGGGATGTGACACCGGGGAGCTGTTTTTT.

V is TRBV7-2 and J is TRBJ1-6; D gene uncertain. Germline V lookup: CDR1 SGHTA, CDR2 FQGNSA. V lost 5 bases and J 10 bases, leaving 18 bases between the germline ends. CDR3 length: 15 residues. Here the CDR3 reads CASSPRISLGSPLHF. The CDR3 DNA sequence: TGTGCCAGCAGCCCCAGAATTTCGTTAGGATCACCCCTCCACTTT. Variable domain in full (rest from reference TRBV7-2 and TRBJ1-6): GAGVSQSPSNKVTEKGKDVELRCDPISGHTALYWYRQSLGQGLEFLIYFQGNSAPDKSGLPSDRFSAERTGGSVSTLTIQRTQQEDSAVYLCASSPRISLGSPLHFGNGTRLTVT.

The CDR3 DNA reads as TGTGCCAGCAGCCAAGATGGCAGGGAATGGTACGAGCAGTACTTC. Translated: CASSQDGREWYEQYF. The chain is built from TRBV14 and TRBJ2-7, with D maybe TRBD1 (5 bases). CDR3 length: 15 amino acids. The germline V gene has CDR1 SGHDN and CDR2 FVKESK. V was cut by 0 bases and J by 4 bases, with 13 bases left in between.

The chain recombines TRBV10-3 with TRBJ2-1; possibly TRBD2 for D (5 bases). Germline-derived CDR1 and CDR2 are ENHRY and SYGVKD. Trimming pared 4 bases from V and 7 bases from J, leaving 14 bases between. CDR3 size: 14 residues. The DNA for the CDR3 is TGTGCCATCAGTGGACTCGGGGTAGGGAATGAGCAGTTCTTC. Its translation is CAISGLGVGNEQFF.

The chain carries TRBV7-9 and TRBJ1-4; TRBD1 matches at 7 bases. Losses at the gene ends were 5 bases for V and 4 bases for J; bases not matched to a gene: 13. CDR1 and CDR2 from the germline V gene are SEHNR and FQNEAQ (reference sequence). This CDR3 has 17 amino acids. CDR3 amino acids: CASSPSKTGPLNEKLFF. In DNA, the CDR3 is TGTGCCAGCAGCCCCTCAAAGACAGGGCCCCTTAATGAAAAACTGTTTTTT.

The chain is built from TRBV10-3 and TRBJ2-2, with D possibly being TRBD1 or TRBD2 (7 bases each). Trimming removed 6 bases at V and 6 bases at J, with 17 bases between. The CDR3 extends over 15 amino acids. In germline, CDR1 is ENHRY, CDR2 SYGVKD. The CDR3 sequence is CAISPGGGVSGELFF. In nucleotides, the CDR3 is TGTGCCATCAGCCCAGGGGGGGGCGTGTCCGGGGAGCTGTTTTTT.

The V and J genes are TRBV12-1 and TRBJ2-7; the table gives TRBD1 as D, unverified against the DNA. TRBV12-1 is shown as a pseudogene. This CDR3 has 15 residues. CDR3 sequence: CASTPGTGGPYEQYF. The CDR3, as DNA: TGTGCCAGCACCCCCGGGACAGGGGGTCCCTACGAGCAGTACTTC.

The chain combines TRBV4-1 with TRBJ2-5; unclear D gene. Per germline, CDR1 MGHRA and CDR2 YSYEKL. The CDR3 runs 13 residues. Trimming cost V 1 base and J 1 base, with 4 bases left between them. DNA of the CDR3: TGCGCCAGCAGCCAAGTGGTCCAAGAGACCCAGTACTTC. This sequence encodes CASSQVVQETQYF.

CDR3 region: CASSARGRENTEAFF. The CDR3 coding sequence is TGTGCCAGCAGCGCAAGGGGACGGGAGAACACTGAAGCTTTCTTT. The chain links TRBV9 to TRBJ1-1; possible D gene TRBD1, 5 bases. Germline lookup yields CDR1 SGDLS and CDR2 YYNGEE. Trimming removed 3 bases from V and 1 base from J, with 13 bases in between. The CDR3 is made up of 15 amino acids.

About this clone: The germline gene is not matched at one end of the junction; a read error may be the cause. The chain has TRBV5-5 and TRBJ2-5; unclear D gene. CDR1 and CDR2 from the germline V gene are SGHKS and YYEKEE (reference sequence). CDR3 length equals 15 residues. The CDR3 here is CASSLGVLFSETRYF. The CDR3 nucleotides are TGTGCCAGCAGCCTGGGTGTGCTTTTTTCGGAGACCCGGTACTTC.

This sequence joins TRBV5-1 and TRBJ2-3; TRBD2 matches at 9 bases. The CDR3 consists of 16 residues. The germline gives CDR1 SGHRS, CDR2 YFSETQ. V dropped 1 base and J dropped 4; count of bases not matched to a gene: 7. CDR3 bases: TGCGCCAGCAGCTTGCTCGGCGGGGGGGCCCCAGATACGCAGTATTTT. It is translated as CASSLLGGGAPDTQYF.